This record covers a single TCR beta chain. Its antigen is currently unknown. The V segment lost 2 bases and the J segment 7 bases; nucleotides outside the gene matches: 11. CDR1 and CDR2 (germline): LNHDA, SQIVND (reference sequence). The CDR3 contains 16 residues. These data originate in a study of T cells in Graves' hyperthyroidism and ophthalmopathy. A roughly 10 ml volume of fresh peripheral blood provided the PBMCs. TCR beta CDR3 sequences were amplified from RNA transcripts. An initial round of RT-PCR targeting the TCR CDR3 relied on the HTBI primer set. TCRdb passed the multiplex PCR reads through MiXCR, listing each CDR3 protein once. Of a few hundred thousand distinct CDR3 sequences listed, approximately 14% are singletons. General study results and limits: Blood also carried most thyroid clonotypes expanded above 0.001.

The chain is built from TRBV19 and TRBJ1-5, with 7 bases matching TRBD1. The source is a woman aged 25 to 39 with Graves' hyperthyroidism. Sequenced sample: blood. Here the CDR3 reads CASSIQGDRIGQPQHF. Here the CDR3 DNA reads TGTGCCAGTAGTATACAGGGGGATCGAATCGGGCAGCCCCAGCATTTT.